Below, 22 T cell receptor beta chains from the same sample are listed, as sequenced in a study of T cells in Graves' hyperthyroidism and ophthalmopathy. Amplified TCR beta CDR3 regions came from RNA transcripts. The HTBI primer set served for first-round RT-PCR of the TCR CDR3. TCRdb re-called the multiplex PCR reads through MiXCR, storing one row per CDR3 protein. Among under 350,000 distinct CDR3 sequences listed, about 25% were seen once. The sample comprised blood. The receptors here all came from a man aged 35-49 years with Graves' hyperthyroidism that later progressed to Graves' ophthalmopathy.

This clonotype has a count of ten or more. The V and J genes are TRBV19 and TRBJ2-7, with TRBD1 identical over 10 bases. Unmatched junction bases numbered 5, after V lost 6 bases and J lost 6 bases. Per the germline V gene, CDR1 is LNHDA and CDR2 is SQIVND (reference sequence). The length of the CDR3 is 13 residues. The CDR3, as DNA: TGTGCCAGTAGCGGGACAGGGGTGGGCGAGCAGTACTTC. It is translated as CASSGTGVGEQYF.

The chain links TRBV6-2 or TRBV6-3 to TRBJ1-1, with no clear D. The CDR3 has 14 residues. CDR1 MNHEY and CDR2 SVGEGT come from the germline V gene. Trimming removed 0 bases from V and 1 base from J, with 6 bases in between. The CDR3, as DNA: TGTGCCAGCAGTTACTCCGTGTGGAACACTGAAGCTTTCTTT. Protein sequence: CASSYSVWNTEAFF.

This clonotype occurred many times. The CDR3, as DNA: TGTGCCAGCAGCCAAGGAGGAGCAGGGCGGAACACTGAAGCTTTCTTT. Protein product: CASSQGGAGRNTEAFF. V and J are TRBV3-1 and TRBJ1-1, with D possibly TRBD1 on 5 matching bases. Trimming took off 1 base at V and 1 base at J, with 13 bases between the two ends. The germline gives CDR1 LGHDT, CDR2 YNNKEL (reference sequence). There are 16 residues in the CDR3.

The chain couples TRBV6-1 to TRBJ1-1, with no clear D. CDR1 is MNHNS and CDR2 is SASEGT in the germline V gene. The V gene lost 5 bases and the J gene lost 1 base, with 11 bases spanning the gap. This CDR3 comprises 14 residues. The CDR3 sequence is CASSQHSGNTEAFF. CDR3 DNA sequence: TGTGCCAGCAGTCAACATTCCGGGAACACTGAAGCTTTCTTT.

This clonotype was observed at least ten times. The V and J genes are TRBV20-1 and TRBJ1-2; TRBD1 is a possible D gene (6 bases). Germline V gene lookup returns CDR1 DFQATT and CDR2 SNEGSKA (reference sequence). There are 16 residues in the CDR3. Trimming stripped 5 bases from V and 0 bases from J, with 19 bases between. The CDR3 protein is CSARGQGRDANYGYTF. The CDR3 DNA reads as TGCAGTGCTCGGGGGCAGGGCCGAGACGCTAACTATGGCTACACCTTC.

This clonotype was observed many times. The genes are TRBV20-1 and TRBJ1-3; weak D call: TRBD1 (5 bases). The CDR3 is 11 residues long. Germline V CDR1 and CDR2: DFQATT, SNEGSKA (reference sequence). V was shortened by 6 bases and J by 6 bases, with 9 bases between the two germline ends. This CDR3 reads CSARVENTIYF. CDR3 sequence (DNA): TGCAGTGCCAGGGTTGAAAACACCATATATTTT.

This clonotype showed up many times. The J gene is TRBJ2-5, the V gene TRBV11-2; perhaps TRBD2 as D (6 bases). The CDR3 length is 15 residues. Trimming pared 1 base from V and 1 base from J, leaving 10 bases between. Germline assignment: CDR1 SGHAT and CDR2 FQNNGV. The CDR3, as DNA: TGTGCCAGCAGCTTAGGGGGAGGATCCCAAGAGACCCAGTACTTC. This encodes CASSLGGGSQETQYF.

This clonotype was picked up many times. The CDR3 loop is CASSYGTGVGEAFF. The CDR3 nucleotides are TGTGCCAGCAGTTATGGGACAGGGGTCGGGGAAGCTTTCTTT. V gene TRBV6-5 combines with J gene TRBJ1-1; TRBD1 aligns across 10 bases. The CDR3 runs to 14 residues. In germline, CDR1 is MNHEY, CDR2 SVGAGI. Trimming took 3 bases from V and 8 from J; bases not matched to a gene: 6.

This clonotype was seen repeatedly, ten times or more. This rearrangement joins TRBV19 to TRBJ2-7, with 7 bases matching TRBD2. The CDR3 covers 16 residues. With V trimmed by 1 base and J by 2 bases, 8 bases remained unmatched. Germline-derived CDR1 and CDR2 are LNHDA and SQIVND (reference sequence). CDR3 bases: TGTGCCAGTAGTATAGGGGATAGGGGAGGGACCTACGAGCAGTACTTC. Translation: CASSIGDRGGTYEQYF.

The V gene is TRBV5-1, the J gene TRBJ2-7; 10 positions agree with TRBD1. With 1 base clipped from V and 3 bases from J, the junction kept 1 base outside the gene matches. The length of the CDR3 is 14 residues. Germline assignment: CDR1 SGHRS and CDR2 YFSETQ. CDR3 loop: CASSLWTGGYEQYF. The CDR3 DNA sequence: TGCGCCAGCAGCTTGTGGACAGGGGGCTACGAGCAGTACTTC.

This clonotype has just one count. V usage is TRBV12-3 or TRBV12-4 and J usage is TRBJ2-2; D possibly uses TRBD1 or TRBD2 (5 bases each). Trimming left V 8 bases short and J 4 bases short, with 14 bases between. The CDR3 spans 14 residues. CDR3 nucleotide sequence: TGTGCCAGCCGCCCTGCGAGGGGCACCGGGGAGCTGTTTTTT. This translates into CASRPARGTGELFF.

This clonotype was picked up a small number of times. The gene calls are TRBV20-1 and TRBJ2-4; D is tentatively TRBD1 or TRBD2 (6 bases each). Per germline, CDR1 DFQATT and CDR2 SNEGSKA (reference sequence). V was cut by 5 bases and J by 7 bases, with 15 bases left in between. This CDR3 spans 13 amino acids. Written as DNA, the CDR3 is TGCAGTGCTTGGCCCGAAGGGGGGAACATTCAGTACTTC. It yields the protein CSAWPEGGNIQYF.

This clonotype was recorded a few times. The chain joins TRBV6-2 or TRBV6-3 to TRBJ1-2; D remains unclear. Germline values: CDR1 MNHEY, CDR2 SVGEGT. V lost 8 bases and J 8 bases, leaving 12 bases between the germline ends. This CDR3 has 11 residues. The CDR3, as DNA: TGTGCCAGCTATGGCCTCGTGGGCTACACCTTC. Protein sequence: CASYGLVGYTF.

This clonotype was seen many times. V is TRBV28 and J is TRBJ2-7; possible D gene TRBD1, 7 bases. CDR1 and CDR2 (germline): MDHEN, SYDVKM. The germline V and J ends were trimmed by 8 bases and 2 bases, with 19 bases remaining between them. CDR3 size: 15 residues. In DNA form, the CDR3 reads TGTGCCAGCGGGACTCCGGACAGGTCCGCCTACGAGCAGTACTTC. It is translated as CASGTPDRSAYEQYF.

This clonotype was seen repeatedly, ten times or more. The rearrangement links TRBV4-1 to TRBJ2-7; tentatively, D is TRBD2 (5 bases). The CDR3 spans 15 residues. Germline V gene lookup returns CDR1 MGHRA and CDR2 YSYEKL. Trimming removed 1 base at V and 9 bases at J, with 19 bases between. This CDR3 reads CASSQVGSPSDGQYF. For the CDR3, the DNA is TGCGCCAGCAGCCAAGTAGGGAGCCCCAGCGACGGGCAGTACTTC.

This chain uses TRBV6-1 with TRBJ2-7, with TRBD2 as a possible D gene (5 bases). Germline V gene data show CDR1 as MNHNS and CDR2 as SASEGT. The CDR3 spans 13 residues. The V and J ends lost 8 bases and 0 bases respectively, with 11 bases between them. Here the CDR3 DNA reads TGTGCCAGCGAGCGCAGCGGCTCCTACGAGCAGTACTTC. Its translation is CASERSGSYEQYF.

In this sample, this clonotype turned up many times. V and J are TRBV29-1 and TRBJ2-7, with 8 nucleotides matching TRBD1. The CDR3 is 13 amino acids. Germline values: CDR1 SQVTM, CDR2 ANQGSEA. J was trimmed by 4 bases and V by 5 bases; bases with no gene match: 7. The CDR3 reads CSVPGTGFYEQYF. CDR3 in DNA: TGCAGCGTTCCCGGGACAGGTTTTTACGAGCAGTACTTC.

The gene calls are TRBV12-3 or TRBV12-4 and TRBJ2-5; no firm D call. V was trimmed by 2 bases and J by 2 bases, leaving 9 bases between them. The CDR3 loop spans 14 amino acids. This CDR3 is CASSLQNQQETQYF. CDR3 coding DNA: TGTGCCAGCAGTTTACAGAACCAGCAAGAGACCCAGTACTTC.

This clonotype was found many times. The chain employs TRBV5-6 and TRBJ2-7, with D possibly being TRBD1 (6 bases). The CDR3 extends over 18 amino acids. Germline CDR1 is SGHDT and CDR2 is YYEEEE. V was clipped by 3 bases and J by 2 bases, with 24 bases between them. The CDR3 spells CASSYRDTDPRVAYEQYF. CDR3 nucleotide sequence: TGTGCCAGCAGCTACCGGGACACCGACCCCAGGGTAGCCTACGAGCAGTACTTC. The full variable domain, in which reference TRBV5-6 and TRBJ2-7 provide the parts outside the CDR3, is DAGVTQSPTHLIKTRGQQVTLRCSPKSGHDTVSWYQQALGQGPQFIFQYYEEEERQRGNFPDRFSGHQFPNYSSELNVNALLLGDSALYLCASSYRDTDPRVAYEQYFGPGTRLTVT.

The sample holds many counts of this clonotype. V usage is TRBV6-5 and J usage is TRBJ2-1; D not certain. Germline CDR1 and CDR2: MNHEY and SVGAGI. This CDR3 has 15 amino acids. V was pared by 2 bases and J by 0 bases, with 8 bases between. Here the CDR3 reads CASSYQASSYNEQFF. CDR3 bases: TGTGCCAGCAGTTACCAGGCCTCCTCCTACAATGAGCAGTTCTTC.

The table lists this clonotype with many counts. This chain uses TRBV27 with TRBJ2-5; TRBD2 agrees at 14 bases. CDR1 is MNHEY and CDR2 is SMNVEV in the germline V gene (reference sequence). V dropped 8 bases and J dropped 5; count of bases not matched to a gene: 4. The CDR3 runs to 14 residues. The CDR3 nucleotides are TGTGCCAGCGGACTAGCGGGAGGAGGTGAGACCCAGTACTTC. It translates to CASGLAGGGETQYF.

There are many counts of this clonotype. The CDR3: CASSTNPGGYTF. The CDR3 DNA is TGTGCCAGCAGTACTAACCCGGGTGGCTACACCTTC. The chain has TRBV2 and TRBJ1-2; no firm D call. V gave up 5 bases and J gave up 7 bases, with 11 bases separating them. The germline CDR1 and CDR2 sequences are SNHLY and FYNNEI. The CDR3 is 12 amino acids.